This T cell receptor (delta chain) was captured in a study of gamma-delta T cells after stem cell transplantation. This clone has a count of ten or more. A clone one base away is much larger, so this may be a read error. Other DNA sequences from this sample encode an identical CDR3 as well. TCRdb repeated clone calling on the RT-PCR reads with CATT. The sample contains 2,000 to 2,500 delta-chain clones, about 4.6% of which appear only once. Trimming removed 3 bases from V and 8 bases from J, with 15 bases in between. Germline V lookup: CDR1 GEAIGNYY, CDR2 EKD. The CDR3 totals 13 residues. V is TRDV2 and J is TRDJ1, with D uncertain. The sequencing input was gamma-delta T cells. The sequence came from a human donor. It is not recorded whose cells these are; they may come from a transplant donor. The CDR3 nucleotides read TGTGCCTGTGACCACCTGGACGGGCGAAAACTCATCTTT. This gives the protein CACDHLDGRKLIF.